A single sample gave rise to the 15 T cell receptor beta chains below, sequenced in a study of tumor-infiltrating lymphocytes in localized non-small cell lung cancer. TCRdb keeps only in-frame clones here, not all; method: immunoSEQ multiplex PCR. The sample contains some 29,000 clones, 75% to 90% of which appear only once. Specimen: lung tumor tissue. Source of these receptors: a human donor with non-small cell lung cancer.

V and J are TRBV13 and TRBJ2-3; D possibly corresponds to TRBD2 (6 bases). Germline CDR1 is PRHDT and CDR2 is FYEKMQ (reference sequence). Trimming left V 0 bases short and J 7 bases short, with 14 bases between. The CDR3 consists of 15 residues. CDR3 in DNA: TGTGCCAGCAGCTTAGGTGCGGGACTGATGAATACGCAGTATTTT. It yields the protein CASSLGAGLMNTQYF.

The V call is TRBV6-4, the J call TRBJ2-2; D is unresolved. The V gene's germline CDR1 is MRHNA and CDR2 SNTAGT. V lost 3 bases and J 4 bases, leaving 15 bases between the germline ends. The CDR3 spans 16 residues. In DNA form, the CDR3 reads TGTGCCAGCAGTGATCAGAACCGGGTACCCACCGGGGAGCTGTTTTTT. This codes for CASSDQNRVPTGELFF.

The chain couples TRBV30 to TRBJ1-2; no clear D. Trimming pared 4 bases from V and 0 bases from J, leaving 12 bases between. This CDR3 has 14 residues. Germline V gene data show CDR1 as GTSNPN and CDR2 as SVGIG (reference sequence). CDR3 sequence reads: CAWKHSATNYGYTF. DNA of the CDR3: TGTGCCTGGAAGCACAGCGCAACTAACTATGGCTACACCTTC. Filled out from reference TRBV30 and TRBJ1-2, the complete variable domain reads SQTIHQWPATLVQPVGSPLSLECTVEGTSNPNLYWYRQAAGRGLQLLFYSVGIGQISSEVPQNLSASRPQDRQFILSSKKLLLSDSGFYLCAWKHSATNYGYTFGSGTRLTVV.

The V gene is TRBV6-6, the J gene TRBJ2-7, with D possibly being TRBD1 (6 bases). Per the germline V gene, CDR1 is MNHNY and CDR2 is SVGAGI (reference sequence). The CDR3 is 13 residues long. Trimming removed 7 bases from V and 4 bases from J, with 14 bases in between. CDR3: CASNYRATYEQYF. The CDR3 DNA follows: TGTGCCAGCAACTACAGGGCAACTTACGAGCAGTACTTC.

V is TRBV2 and J is TRBJ2-7; the D gene is possibly TRBD1 (6 bases). CDR3 size: 14 residues. The V and J ends lost 4 bases and 0 bases respectively, with 10 bases between them. Germline lookup yields CDR1 SNHLY and CDR2 FYNNEI. CDR3: CASSARTASYEQYF. The CDR3 DNA reads TGTGCCAGCAGTGCAAGGACAGCCTCCTACGAGCAGTACTTC.

This chain joins TRBV5-4 and TRBJ2-5; maybe TRBD1 (7 bases). This CDR3 is 14 amino acids long. Germline CDR1 reads SGHNT; CDR2 reads YYREEE (reference sequence). Trimming cost V 4 bases and J 2 bases, with 12 bases left between them. CDR3 protein: CASSISGGQETQYF. The CDR3 coding sequence is TGTGCCAGCAGCATCTCAGGGGGGCAAGAGACCCAGTACTTC.

The rearrangement joins TRBV7-2 to TRBJ2-3, with D unclear. The germline CDR1 and CDR2 sequences are SGHTA and FQGNSA. The CDR3 runs to 14 residues. V lost 4 bases, J lost 2 bases, and 10 bases lay in between. CDR3 residues: CASSYHDLTDTQYF. The CDR3 DNA follows: TGTGCCAGCAGCTACCATGATCTCACAGATACGCAGTATTTT.

The J gene is TRBJ2-1, the V gene TRBV10-2; no definite D call. From germline, CDR1 is WSHSY and CDR2 SAAADI. The CDR3 covers 15 residues. Trimming removed 7 bases at V and 0 bases at J, with 13 bases between. CDR3 protein: CASTEIGSSYNEQFF. CDR3 nucleotide sequence: TGCGCCAGCACCGAGATAGGTAGCTCCTACAATGAGCAGTTCTTC.

This chain uses TRBV19 with TRBJ2-3, with 8 positions matching TRBD2. Trimming removed 4 bases from V and 4 bases from J; junction bases left unmatched: 4. This CDR3 contains 14 residues. Germline CDR1 reads LNHDA; CDR2 reads SQIVND (reference sequence). The DNA of the CDR3 is TGTGCCAGTAGTAGTAGCGGGGCGGCAGATACGCAGTATTTT. Its translation: CASSSSGAADTQYF.

V usage is TRBV14 and J usage is TRBJ1-1; no definite D call. V lost 4 bases to trimming and J lost 0 bases, with 6 bases between them. The CDR3 spans 13 residues. In germline, CDR1 is SGHDN, CDR2 FVKESK. This CDR3 is CASSRDLNTEAFF. The CDR3 DNA sequence: TGTGCCAGCAGCCGAGACCTGAACACTGAAGCTTTCTTT.

The chain carries TRBV13 and TRBJ1-2; TRBD1 aligns across 7 bases. Germline trimming cut 5 bases from V and 4 bases from J; bases unmatched to any gene: 4. The CDR3 is made up of 13 amino acids. The V gene's germline CDR1 is PRHDT and CDR2 FYEKMQ (reference sequence). The CDR3, as DNA: TGTGCCAGCAGCCTCAGGGGGGCCTATGGCTACACCTTC. Protein sequence: CASSLRGAYGYTF.

The chain links TRBV5-1 to TRBJ1-1; 8 nucleotides match TRBD1. Unmatched junction bases numbered 7, after V lost 4 bases and J lost 2 bases. In germline, CDR1 is SGHRS, CDR2 YFSETQ. The CDR3 is 15 residues long. The CDR3 is CASSVTGGSNTEAFF. DNA of the CDR3: TGCGCCAGCAGCGTTACAGGGGGGTCTAACACTGAAGCTTTCTTT.

This chain connects TRBV5-4 to TRBJ2-7, with 7 bases matching TRBD1. The germline V gene has CDR1 SGHNT and CDR2 YYREEE (reference sequence). CDR3 length: 15 amino acids. V dropped 6 bases and J dropped 4; count of bases not matched to a gene: 13. CDR3 in amino acids: CASNLQEGGRYEQYF. The DNA for the CDR3 is TGTGCCAGCAATCTACAAGAAGGGGGCCGTTACGAGCAGTACTTC.

The chain uses TRBV19 and TRBJ1-1; D perhaps matches TRBD1 (5 bases). There are 14 residues in the CDR3. Germline V gene sequence: CDR1 LNHDA, CDR2 SQIVND (reference sequence). V lost 3 bases to trimming and J lost 6 bases, with 14 bases between them. Here the CDR3 DNA reads TGTGCCAGTAGTATGGGAGGGCAGGGCGCTGAAGCTTTCTTT. This sequence encodes CASSMGGQGAEAFF.

The rearrangement joins TRBV7-8 to TRBJ1-1, with 8 positions matching TRBD1. The CDR3 loop spans 15 amino acids. V dropped 6 bases and J dropped 5; count of bases not matched to a gene: 11. Germline values: CDR1 SGHVS, CDR2 FQNEAQ. CDR3 coding DNA: TGTGCCAGCAGGTCGCGCAGGGGGCGAGGTACTGAAGCTTTCTTT. Encoded protein: CASRSRRGRGTEAFF.